This T cell receptor beta chain is drawn from a study of vaccination and CD4 T cells after COVID-19. The Oncomine TCR Beta short-read assay was applied to DNA of cultured CD4+ T cells. TCRdb recomputed calls from the PCR reads with MiXCR, one row per CDR3 protein. The profile shows about 22,000 distinct CDR3 sequences, about 43% of them singletons. Study-wide points: Convalescent patients had 304 of 307 vaccine-specific clones showing spike mono-reactivity.

This clonotype turned up a few times. Antigen specificity is unknown. The germline CDR1 and CDR2 sequences are DFQATT and SNEGSKA (reference sequence). This CDR3 spans 10 amino acids. V shed 0 bases and J shed 6 bases, with 0 bases lying between them. Time point noted: late sampling 161 to 241 days after vaccination in a few convalescent patients. Treatment here: roughly 11-day PBMC culture with coronavirus spike peptide pools or control peptides (ViraFEST assay). The source material was CD4+ T cells from blood, cultured in vitro, sampled about 7 months after SARS-CoV-2 vaccination. This receptor was taken from a human donor who had recovered from COVID-19. The chain couples TRBV20-1 to TRBJ2-1; D gene unclear. The CDR3 sequence: CSARDNEQFF. CDR3 DNA sequence: TGCAGTGCTAGAGACAATGAGCAGTTCTTC.